This TCR beta chain was observed in a study of blood T cell repertoires in COVID-19. Using immunoSEQ multiplex PCR, the repertoire was profiled, and TCRdb retains in-frame clones only, with some absent. The repertoire includes 150,000 to 200,000 clones, around four fifths of them detected once, and approximately 2.6% sits in the top ten. Germline CDR1 LGHDT, CDR2 YNNKEL (reference sequence). V dropped 5 bases and J dropped 5; count of bases not matched to a gene: 10. The length of the CDR3 is 15 residues. This chain links TRBV3-1 (or the pseudogene TRBV3-2) with TRBJ2-5, with 8 bases aligning to TRBD1. Specimen: peripheral blood. The sequence was obtained from a man in his 70s with acute or convalescent COVID-19. CDR3 loop: CASSSGTGKRETQYF. CDR3 coding DNA: TGTGCCAGCAGCTCCGGGACAGGAAAACGCGAGACCCAGTACTTC.